This TCR beta chain came from a study of blood T cell repertoires in COVID-19. Whole-study context: Specimens from acute and convalescent COVID-19 originated in the United States, Italy and Spain. From T cells, B-cell-depleted T cells, or PBMCs came the material, which was cDNA or gDNA.

Germline V gives CDR1 SGHVS, CDR2 FQNEAQ. The CDR3 contains 17 residues. The trim removed 5 bases at V and 5 bases at J, leaving 12 bases unmatched. Authors' processing steps: Nucleated cell number was recorded as an estimate derived from reference gene primer amplification. TCRdb's copy holds only in-frame clones and misses some; the assay was immunoSEQ multiplex PCR. The V and J calls and clone size were taken over from that table, and D and trimming were inferred from the DNA. The sample has around 99,000 clones, around nine tenths seen once. This TCR derives from a woman younger than 45 with acute or convalescent COVID-19. Sequencing was done on a sample of peripheral blood. The rearrangement uses TRBV7-8 and TRBJ2-7, with 13 bases that match TRBD2. The CDR3 spells CASSAWTSGGVGNEQYF. The DNA for the CDR3 is TGTGCCAGCAGCGCATGGACTAGCGGGGGCGTGGGAAACGAGCAGTACTTC.